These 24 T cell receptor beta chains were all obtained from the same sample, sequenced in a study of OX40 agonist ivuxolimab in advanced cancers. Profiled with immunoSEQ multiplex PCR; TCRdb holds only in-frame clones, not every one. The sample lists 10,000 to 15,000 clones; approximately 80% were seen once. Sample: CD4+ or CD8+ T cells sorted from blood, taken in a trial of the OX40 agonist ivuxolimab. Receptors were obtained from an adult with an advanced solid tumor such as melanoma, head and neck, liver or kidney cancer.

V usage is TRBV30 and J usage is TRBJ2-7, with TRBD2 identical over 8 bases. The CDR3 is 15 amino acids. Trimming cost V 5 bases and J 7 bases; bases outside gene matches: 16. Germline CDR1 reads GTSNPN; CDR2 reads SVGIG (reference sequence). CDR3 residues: CAWDWGAGATGEQYF. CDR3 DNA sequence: TGTGCCTGGGATTGGGGAGCGGGAGCCACGGGGGAGCAGTACTTC.

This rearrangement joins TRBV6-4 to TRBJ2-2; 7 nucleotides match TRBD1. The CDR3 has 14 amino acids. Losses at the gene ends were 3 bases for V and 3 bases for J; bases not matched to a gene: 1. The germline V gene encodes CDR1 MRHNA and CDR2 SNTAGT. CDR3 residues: CASSETGDTGELFF. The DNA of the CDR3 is TGTGCCAGCAGTGAAACAGGGGACACCGGGGAGCTGTTTTTT.

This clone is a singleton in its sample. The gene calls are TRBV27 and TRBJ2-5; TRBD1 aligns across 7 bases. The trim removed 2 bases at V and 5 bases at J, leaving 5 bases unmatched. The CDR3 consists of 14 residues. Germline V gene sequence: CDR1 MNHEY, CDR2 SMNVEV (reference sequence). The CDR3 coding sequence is TGTGCCAGCAGTTTAATAGGGGGCGATGAGACCCAGTACTTC. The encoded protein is CASSLIGGDETQYF.

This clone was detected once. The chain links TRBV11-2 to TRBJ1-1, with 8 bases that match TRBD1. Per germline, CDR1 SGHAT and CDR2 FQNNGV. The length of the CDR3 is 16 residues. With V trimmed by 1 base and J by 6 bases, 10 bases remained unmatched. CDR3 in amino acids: CASSLVGQGKVAEAFF. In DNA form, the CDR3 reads TGTGCCAGCAGCTTAGTTGGACAGGGTAAAGTGGCTGAAGCTTTCTTT.

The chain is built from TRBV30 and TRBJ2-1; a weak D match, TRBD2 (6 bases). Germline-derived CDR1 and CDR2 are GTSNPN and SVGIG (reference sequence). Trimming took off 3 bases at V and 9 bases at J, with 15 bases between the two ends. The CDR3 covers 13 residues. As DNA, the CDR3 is TGTGCCTGGAGCCCGACTAGAGAGTCTGAGCAGTTCTTC. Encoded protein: CAWSPTRESEQFF.

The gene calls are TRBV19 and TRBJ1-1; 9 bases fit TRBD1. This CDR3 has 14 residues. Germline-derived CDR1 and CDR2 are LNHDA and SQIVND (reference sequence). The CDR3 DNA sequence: TGTGCTTCAACAGGGGGCGCGGGGAACACTGAAGCTTTCTTT. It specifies CASTGGAGNTEAFF.

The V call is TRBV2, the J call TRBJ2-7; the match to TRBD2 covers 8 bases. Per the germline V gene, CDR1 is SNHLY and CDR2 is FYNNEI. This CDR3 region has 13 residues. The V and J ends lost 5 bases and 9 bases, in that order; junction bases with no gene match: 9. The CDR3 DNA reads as TGTGCCAGCAGTTATGGGACGGGGACTAGGCAGTACTTC. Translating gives CASSYGTGTRQYF.

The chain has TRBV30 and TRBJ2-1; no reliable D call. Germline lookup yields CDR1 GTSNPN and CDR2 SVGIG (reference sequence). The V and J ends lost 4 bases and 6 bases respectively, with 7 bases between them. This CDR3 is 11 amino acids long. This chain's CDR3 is CAWKTFNEQFF. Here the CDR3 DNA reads TGTGCCTGGAAAACATTCAATGAGCAGTTCTTC.

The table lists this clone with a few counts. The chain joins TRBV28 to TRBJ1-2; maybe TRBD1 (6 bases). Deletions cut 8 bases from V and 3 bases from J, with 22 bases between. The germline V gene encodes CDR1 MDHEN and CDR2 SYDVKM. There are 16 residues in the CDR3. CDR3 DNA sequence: TGTGCCAGCGGAATCTCTCGGGGGCAGGCCTACTATGGCTACACCTTC. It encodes CASGISRGQAYYGYTF.

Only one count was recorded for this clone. The CDR3 nucleotides are TGCGCCAGCAGCCAAGATCGAGACGCGATAATCTTAACCTACGAGCAGTACTTC. Its protein product is CASSQDRDAIILTYEQYF. The genes are TRBV4-1 and TRBJ2-7; D is ambiguous. Trimming removed 0 bases at V and 2 bases at J, with 20 bases between. The germline V gene has CDR1 MGHRA and CDR2 YSYEKL. This CDR3 region has 18 residues.

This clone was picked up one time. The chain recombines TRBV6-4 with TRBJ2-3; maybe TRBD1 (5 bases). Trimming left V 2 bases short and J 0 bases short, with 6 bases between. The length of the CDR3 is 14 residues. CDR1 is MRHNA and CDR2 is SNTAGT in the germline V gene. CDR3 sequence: CASSDKGSTDTQYF. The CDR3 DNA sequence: TGTGCCAGCAGTGACAAGGGGAGCACAGATACGCAGTATTTT.

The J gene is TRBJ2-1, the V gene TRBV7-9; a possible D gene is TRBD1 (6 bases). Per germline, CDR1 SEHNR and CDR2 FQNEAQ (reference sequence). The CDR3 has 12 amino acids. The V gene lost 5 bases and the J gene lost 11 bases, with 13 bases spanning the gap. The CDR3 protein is CASSLPGHQQFF. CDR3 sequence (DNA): TGTGCCAGCAGCCTCCCGGGACACCAGCAGTTCTTC.

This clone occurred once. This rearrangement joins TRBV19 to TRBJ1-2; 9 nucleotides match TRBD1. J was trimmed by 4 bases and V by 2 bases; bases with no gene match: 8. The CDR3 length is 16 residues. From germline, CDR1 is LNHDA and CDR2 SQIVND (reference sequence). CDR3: CASSIIATGGRYGYTF. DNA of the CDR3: TGTGCCAGTAGTATAATAGCGACAGGGGGTCGCTATGGCTACACCTTC.

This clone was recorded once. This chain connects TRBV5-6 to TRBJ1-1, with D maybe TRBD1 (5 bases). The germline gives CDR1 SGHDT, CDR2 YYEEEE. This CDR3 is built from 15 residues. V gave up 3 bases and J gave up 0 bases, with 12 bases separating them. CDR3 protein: CASSSLGQLNTEAFF. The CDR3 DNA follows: TGTGCCAGCAGCTCTTTAGGACAACTGAACACTGAAGCTTTCTTT.

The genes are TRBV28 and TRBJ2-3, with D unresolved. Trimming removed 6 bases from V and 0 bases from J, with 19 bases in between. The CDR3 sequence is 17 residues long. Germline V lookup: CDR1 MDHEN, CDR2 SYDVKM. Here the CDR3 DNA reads TGTGCCAGCAGCCTAACCCTGGGAACGCAAAGCACAGATACGCAGTATTTT. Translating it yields CASSLTLGTQSTDTQYF.

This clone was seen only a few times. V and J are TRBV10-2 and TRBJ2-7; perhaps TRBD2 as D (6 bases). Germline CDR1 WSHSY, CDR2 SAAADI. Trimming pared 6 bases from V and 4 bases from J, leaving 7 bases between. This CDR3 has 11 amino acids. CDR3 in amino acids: CASSGGYEQYF. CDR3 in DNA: TGCGCCAGCAGCGGGGGATACGAGCAGTACTTC.

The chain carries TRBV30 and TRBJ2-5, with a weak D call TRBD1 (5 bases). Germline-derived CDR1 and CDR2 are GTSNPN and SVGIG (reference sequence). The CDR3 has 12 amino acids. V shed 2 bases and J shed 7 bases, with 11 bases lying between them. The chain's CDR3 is CAWSQGGGTQYF. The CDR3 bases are TGTGCCTGGAGTCAGGGTGGTGGGACCCAGTACTTC.

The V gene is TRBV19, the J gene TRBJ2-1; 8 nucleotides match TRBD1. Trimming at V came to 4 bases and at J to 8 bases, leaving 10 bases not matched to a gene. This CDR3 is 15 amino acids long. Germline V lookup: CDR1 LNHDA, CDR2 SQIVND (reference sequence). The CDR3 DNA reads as TGTGCCAGTAGTACTAACAGGGGGGCTTACGATGAGCAGTTCTTC. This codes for CASSTNRGAYDEQFF. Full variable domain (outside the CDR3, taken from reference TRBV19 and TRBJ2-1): DGGITQSPKYLFRKEGQNVTLSCEQNLNHDAMYWYRQDPGQGLRLIYYSQIVNDFQKGDIAEGYSVSREKKESFPLTVTSAQKNPTAFYLCASSTNRGAYDEQFFGPGTRLTVL.

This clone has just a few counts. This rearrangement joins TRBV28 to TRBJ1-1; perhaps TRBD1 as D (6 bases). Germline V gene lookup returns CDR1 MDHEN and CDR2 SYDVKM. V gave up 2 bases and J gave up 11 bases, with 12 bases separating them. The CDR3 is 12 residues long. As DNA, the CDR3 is TGTGCCAGCAGTTTAGGTGGGGGCGACGCTTTCTTT. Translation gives CASSLGGGDAFF.

The CDR3 nucleotides read TGTGCCAGCAGCCAAGATCTGACAGGGGGCCCCTACGAGCAGTACTTC. Residues: CASSQDLTGGPYEQYF. The rearrangement links TRBV4-2 to TRBJ2-7; 10 bases fit TRBD1. CDR1 and CDR2 (germline): LGHNA, YNFKEQ. The CDR3 runs 16 residues. With 0 bases clipped from V and 2 bases from J, the junction kept 4 bases outside the gene matches.

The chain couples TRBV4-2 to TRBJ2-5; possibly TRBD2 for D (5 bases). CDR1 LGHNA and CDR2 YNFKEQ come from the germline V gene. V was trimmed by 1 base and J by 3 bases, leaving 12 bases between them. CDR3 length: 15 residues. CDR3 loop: CASSQVPGTEETQYF. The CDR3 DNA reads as TGTGCCAGCAGCCAAGTACCGGGAACCGAAGAGACCCAGTACTTC.

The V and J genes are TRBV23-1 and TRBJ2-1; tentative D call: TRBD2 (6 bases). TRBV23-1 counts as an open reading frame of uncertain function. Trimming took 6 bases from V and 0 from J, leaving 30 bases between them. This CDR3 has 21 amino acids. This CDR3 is CASRPKMGRGPWASSYNEQFF. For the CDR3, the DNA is TGCGCCAGCAGGCCAAAAATGGGGCGGGGACCTTGGGCAAGCTCCTACAATGAGCAGTTCTTC.

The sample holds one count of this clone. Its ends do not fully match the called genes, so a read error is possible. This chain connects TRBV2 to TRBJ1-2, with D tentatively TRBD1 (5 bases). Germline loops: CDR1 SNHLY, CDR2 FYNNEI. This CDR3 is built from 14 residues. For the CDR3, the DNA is TGTGCCAGCAGTGAAGCCGGACGGGGCTATGACTACACCTTC. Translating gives CASSEAGRGYDYTF.

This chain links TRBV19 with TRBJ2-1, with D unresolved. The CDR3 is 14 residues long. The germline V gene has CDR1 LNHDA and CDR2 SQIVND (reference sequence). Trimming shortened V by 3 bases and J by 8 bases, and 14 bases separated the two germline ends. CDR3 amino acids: CASSIRPFHHEQFF. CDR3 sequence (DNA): TGTGCCAGTAGTATTCGACCCTTTCACCATGAGCAGTTCTTC.